Each of the 9 T cell receptor beta chains below was sequenced from the same sample in a study of identical twins. One entry per CDR3 protein results from TCRdb running MiXCR on the 5' RACE reads. The repertoire includes approximately 890,000 distinct CDR3 sequences, around an eighth of them detected once, and around 1.5% sits in the top ten. A further study also used this sample, focusing on yellow fever vaccine responses in identical twins.

The source material was PBMCs. These receptors were taken from a woman aged 18-30 years in good health.

This clonotype has at least ten counts. The V gene is TRBV10-3, the J gene TRBJ2-2, with TRBD2 matching over 13 bases. J lost 1 base, V lost 8 bases, and 10 bases had no gene match. The CDR3 is 18 residues long. CDR1 and CDR2 from the germline V gene are ENHRY and SYGVKD. This CDR3 reads CAIGTSGGDIENTGELFF. The CDR3 DNA is TGTGCCATCGGAACTAGCGGGGGGGATATCGAGAACACCGGGGAGCTGTTTTTT.

V is TRBV11-1 and J is TRBJ1-1; TRBD1 agrees at 7 bases. Germline V lookup: CDR1 SGHAT, CDR2 FQDESV (reference sequence). CDR3 size: 18 residues. The V and J ends lost 5 bases and 1 base, in that order; junction bases with no gene match: 16. CDR3 residues: CASSPRLDRVGRNTEAFF. CDR3 nucleotide sequence: TGTGCCAGCAGCCCACGCCTTGACAGGGTGGGAAGGAACACTGAAGCTTTCTTT.

This clonotype showed up just a few times. The rearrangement links TRBV20-1 to TRBJ2-3, with D maybe TRBD1 (6 bases). The CDR3 extends over 14 amino acids. Between the trimmed V and J ends, which lost 2 bases and 3 bases, there was a span of 12 bases. Germline V gene lookup returns CDR1 DFQATT and CDR2 SNEGSKA (reference sequence). CDR3 in amino acids: CSARRGYGTDTQYF. The CDR3 DNA is TGCAGTGCTAGAAGGGGGTACGGAACAGATACGCAGTATTTT.

The V and J genes are TRBV28 and TRBJ2-7; 8 bases are shared with TRBD1. The CDR3 contains 14 residues. Looked up from germline, CDR1 is MDHEN and CDR2 is SYDVKM. V was pared by 2 bases and J by 12 bases, with 12 bases of the junction left unmatched. The CDR3 nucleotides read TGTGCCAGCAGTTTACTCTCTGGACAGGGCGTCTTGTACGTC. It yields the protein CASSLLSGQGVLYV.

This chain uses TRBV4-1 with TRBJ1-2, with TRBD1 identical over 10 bases. After removal of 3 bases from V and 6 bases from J, the junction contained 13 bases not matched to a gene. CDR1 and CDR2 (germline): MGHRA, YSYEKL. The CDR3 spans 17 residues. CDR3 in DNA: TGCGCCAGCAGCCAGGTACCCCGACAGGGGGCTCGGAATGGCTACACCTTC. Amino acid sequence: CASSQVPRQGARNGYTF.

V is TRBV12-3 or TRBV12-4 and J is TRBJ2-5, with D maybe TRBD1 (5 bases). Trimming removed 5 bases at V and 1 base at J, with 17 bases between. The CDR3 sequence is 16 residues long. The DNA of the CDR3 is TGTGCCAGCAGTGCCTGGGAATTAGGGGTCCAAGAGACCCAGTACTTC. It specifies CASSAWELGVQETQYF.

This clonotype was recorded a few times. The chain combines TRBV15 with TRBJ2-1, with 7 bases aligning to TRBD2. Germline V gives CDR1 LNHNV, CDR2 YYDKDF (reference sequence). This CDR3 spans 14 amino acids. The J segment lost 1 base and the V segment lost 6 bases, leaving 3 bases of the junction unmatched. CDR3 residues: CATRVGGSYNEQFF. DNA for the CDR3: TGTGCCACCAGAGTGGGGGGGTCCTACAATGAGCAGTTCTTC.

The V call is TRBV7-6, the J call TRBJ2-4, with D maybe TRBD2 (6 bases). Germline loops: CDR1 SGHVS, CDR2 FNYEAQ. V was shortened by 1 base and J by 9 bases, with 22 bases between the two germline ends. The CDR3 has 17 residues. The CDR3 here is CASSLEVTREEVGIQYF. DNA of the CDR3: TGTGCCAGCAGCTTAGAGGTTACGAGGGAGGAAGTAGGCATTCAGTACTTC.

This clonotype was observed a handful of times. CDR3 region: CASSLGQHGGTEAFF. The CDR3 DNA follows: TGCGCCAGCAGCTTGGGACAGCATGGGGGGACTGAAGCTTTCTTT. This chain links TRBV5-1 with TRBJ1-1, with D perhaps matching TRBD1 (5 bases). Looked up from germline, CDR1 is SGHRS and CDR2 is YFSETQ. V was trimmed by 0 bases and J by 5 bases, leaving 14 bases between them. This CDR3 is 15 amino acids long. The full variable domain, in which reference TRBV5-1 and TRBJ1-1 provide the parts outside the CDR3, is KAGVTQTPRYLIKTRGQQVTLSCSPISGHRSVSWYQQTPGQGLQFLFEYFSETQRNKGNFPGRFSGRQFSNSRSEMNVSTLELGDSALYLCASSLGQHGGTEAFFGQGTRLTVV.